This T cell receptor beta chain was recovered during a study of cytomegalovirus exposure and HLA in healthy donors. Germline V gene data show CDR1 as LNHDA and CDR2 as SQIVND (reference sequence). V lost 3 bases and J 0 bases, leaving 12 bases between the germline ends. The length of the CDR3 is 15 residues. Both 60 Vbeta primers and 13 Jbeta primers went into the PCR. Clones were read by immunoSEQ multiplex PCR, and TCRdb kept only the in-frame ones, dropping some. The table lists about 130,000 clones, roughly 85% of them singletons. The source material was PBMCs. The rearrangement joins TRBV19 to TRBJ2-7; D might be TRBD2 (6 bases). This sequence originates from a man between 18 and 35 years old in good health and CMV-seropositive. CDR3 bases: TGTGCCAGTAGTATTGCGTCCGGGAGCTCCTACGAGCAGTACTTC. Its protein product is CASSIASGSSYEQYF.